This T cell receptor beta chain was captured in a study of blood T cell repertoires in COVID-19. Across the study: Material from acute and convalescent COVID-19 was sourced from the United States, Italy and Spain. In each case, the material was cDNA or gDNA derived from T cells, B-cell-depleted T cells, or PBMCs.

Clones were sequenced by immunoSEQ multiplex PCR, and TCRdb holds only the in-frame ones, with some missing. There are 150,000 to 200,000 clones in the sample; approximately 87% occur only once, and about 4% lies in the top ten. CDR3 length: 17 amino acids. The ends lost 2 bases at V and 7 bases at J; junction bases unmatched: 12. Germline CDR1 is SEHNR and CDR2 is FQNEAQ (reference sequence). Input material: peripheral blood. The rearrangement uses TRBV7-9 and TRBJ2-1; 9 nucleotides agree with TRBD2. This receptor was identified in a man between 18 and 29 years old with active or convalescent COVID-19. The CDR3 protein is CASSLRTLGLARNEQFF. The CDR3 region has the DNA TGTGCCAGCAGCTTAAGGACCTTGGGACTAGCTAGGAATGAGCAGTTCTTC.